The 22 T cell receptor beta chains listed next were all sequenced from one sample in a study of synovial regulatory T cells in juvenile arthritis (dated by TCRdb to the mid-2010s). Receptor amplification or capture employed the immunoSEQ multiplex PCR assay. In its TCRdb copy, this immuneACCESS table keeps in-frame sequences only and misses some clones. Where compared with another copy, unresolved V genes explain less than half of these, and the others have no known cause. The record for this sample contains 7,500 to 10,000 clones. The leading ten clones occupy over 0.85% of the sample. Input material: Treg cells from blood. The cell subset or site tag for this specimen amounts to: remaining (HLA-DR-negative) circulating blood Treg cells. The source is a donor aged 2-30 years with juvenile idiopathic arthritis.

The gene calls are TRBV2 and TRBJ1-2; TCRdb gives TRBD1 as the D gene, but with no DNA this cannot be confirmed. Germline V CDR1 and CDR2: SNHLY, FYNNEI. The CDR3 sequence is 13 residues long. Only the protein sequence is given. This CDR3 reads CASTDRQSYGYTF.

The CDR3 region is CASSSGNHNQPQHF. The chain has TRBV6-6 and TRBJ1-5. This CDR3 comprises 14 residues. No DNA has been recorded. The V gene's germline CDR1 is MNHNY and CDR2 SVGAGI (reference sequence).

The V and J genes are TRBV19 and TRBJ2-3. The CDR3 extends over 13 amino acids. The protein alone is recorded here. The germline gives CDR1 LNHDA, CDR2 SQIVND (reference sequence). CDR3 sequence reads: CASSSGRTDTQYF.

The chain combines TRBV19 with TRBJ2-7; TCRdb lists TRBD1, though no DNA is available to test this call. The germline gives CDR1 LNHDA, CDR2 SQIVND (reference sequence). CDR3 size: 13 residues. No DNA is listed. This CDR3 is CASSSSRVNEQYF. Full variable domain (remainder filled in from reference TRBV19 and TRBJ2-7): DGGITQSPKYLFRKEGQNVTLSCEQNLNHDAMYWYRQDPGQGLRLIYYSQIVNDFQKGDIAEGYSVSREKKESFPLTVTSAQKNPTAFYLCASSSSRVNEQYFGPGTRLTVT.

This chain joins TRBV5-6 and TRBJ1-2; TCRdb designates TRBD1, a call that cannot be tested without DNA. The CDR3 is made up of 15 amino acids. There is no recorded DNA. Germline V gene data show CDR1 as SGHDT and CDR2 as YYEEEE. The CDR3 spells CASSLGAGTGYGYTF. Filled out from reference TRBV5-6 and TRBJ1-2, the complete variable domain reads DAGVTQSPTHLIKTRGQQVTLRCSPKSGHDTVSWYQQALGQGPQFIFQYYEEEERQRGNFPDRFSGHQFPNYSSELNVNALLLGDSALYLCASSLGAGTGYGYTFGSGTRLTVV.

The chain is built from TRBV2 and TRBJ1-2. Per germline, CDR1 SNHLY and CDR2 FYNNEI. The CDR3 has 11 residues. No DNA is listed. CDR3 in amino acids: CASSLMAGYTF.

The chain links TRBV29-1 to TRBJ1-4. CDR3 length equals 12 residues. There is no recorded DNA. The germline V gene encodes CDR1 SQVTM and CDR2 ANQGSEA. CDR3 sequence reads: CSAAGRNEKLFF.

The chain uses TRBV19 and TRBJ1-6; TCRdb selects TRBD1, and the lack of DNA leaves this call unchecked. There are 17 residues in the CDR3. The DNA is not on file. Germline-derived CDR1 and CDR2 are LNHDA and SQIVND (reference sequence). The chain's CDR3 is CASSIRSPTGDNSPLHF.

The chain is built from TRBV6-5 and TRBJ2-2; TCRdb indicates TRBD2, and absent DNA this call remains unverified. Germline CDR1 and CDR2: MNHEY and SVGAGI. This CDR3 has 14 amino acids. The coding DNA is unavailable. The CDR3 is CASRRAGNTGELFF.

The chain employs TRBV19 and TRBJ2-3. Germline values: CDR1 LNHDA, CDR2 SQIVND (reference sequence). The CDR3 is made up of 15 amino acids. No DNA is given. CDR3 residues: CASSIGGAATDTQYF.

This rearrangement joins TRBV2 to TRBJ2-4; TCRdb proposes TRBD1, but this gene call is untestable without DNA. Germline V lookup: CDR1 SNHLY, CDR2 FYNNEI. The CDR3 totals 16 residues. DNA was not recorded. The CDR3 sequence: CASKIRATGAKNIQYF.

The genes are TRBV19 and TRBJ2-6. Germline-derived CDR1 and CDR2 are LNHDA and SQIVND (reference sequence). The CDR3 covers 17 residues. No DNA sequence is on record. CDR3 region: CASSQVRPSAGANVLTF.

The rearrangement links TRBV5-6 to TRBJ2-2; no DNA is available, so the TRBD2 call from TCRdb remains unchecked. Germline V gene lookup returns CDR1 SGHDT and CDR2 YYEEEE. This CDR3 is built from 16 residues. The DNA is not on file. The CDR3 here is CASRPPGGLNTGELFF.

This chain links TRBV5-1 with TRBJ1-1; without DNA, the TCRdb call of TRBD1 cannot be checked. Per germline, CDR1 SGHRS and CDR2 YFSETQ. This CDR3 is 15 amino acids long. This entry has no DNA. CDR3 residues: CASSLARAMNTEAFF.

The gene calls are TRBV5-6 and TRBJ2-3; TCRdb selects TRBD1, and the lack of DNA leaves this call unchecked. Germline V lookup: CDR1 SGHDT, CDR2 YYEEEE. CDR3 length equals 17 residues. No DNA accompanies this entry. The CDR3 sequence: CASSSLDRGLNSDTQYF.

This chain joins TRBV5-1 and TRBJ1-3; with no DNA, the TCRdb D assignment of TRBD1 cannot be verified. The germline gives CDR1 SGHRS, CDR2 YFSETQ. The CDR3 spans 12 residues. DNA was not recorded. The CDR3 sequence: CASQGAGNTIYF.

This sequence joins TRBV4-2 and TRBJ1-4. Germline loops: CDR1 LGHNA, CDR2 YNFKEQ. CDR3 length: 19 residues. The protein alone is recorded here. CDR3 sequence: CASSQATWNTEVANEKLFF.

The chain employs TRBV10-3 and TRBJ2-1; the TCRdb call, TRBD2, lacks DNA for checking. CDR1 and CDR2 (germline): ENHRY, SYGVKD. The CDR3 is 11 amino acids. No DNA sequence is on record. The CDR3 sequence: CAISGDNEQFF.

This chain links TRBV6-5 with TRBJ2-6; TCRdb picks TRBD1, but there is no DNA to check that call. This CDR3 is 15 amino acids long. The protein alone is recorded here. Per germline, CDR1 MNHEY and CDR2 SVGAGI. CDR3 region: CASSPRGPGANVLTF.

The chain links TRBV19 to TRBJ2-5; TCRdb selects TRBD2, and the lack of DNA leaves this call unchecked. The germline CDR1 and CDR2 sequences are LNHDA and SQIVND (reference sequence). This CDR3 has 12 amino acids. The entry carries no DNA sequence. CDR3 in amino acids: CARAGVGETQYF.

V gene TRBV4-3 combines with J gene TRBJ2-1. CDR3 length: 15 residues. Only the protein is available. Germline V lookup: CDR1 LGHNA, CDR2 YSLEER. CDR3 in amino acids: CASSQERTTYNEQFF.

The chain uses TRBV7-9 and TRBJ1-5; the D call from TCRdb, TRBD1, cannot be confirmed without DNA. This CDR3 is 16 amino acids long. No DNA sequence was recorded. Germline V CDR1 and CDR2: SEHNR, FQNEAQ (reference sequence). The CDR3 protein is CASSWGTGGPNQPQHF.